This paragraph reports one T cell receptor beta chain. Its antigen remains unknown. These data are taken from a study of T cell responses to AZD1222 COVID-19 vaccine. Study-wide points: Repertoire sampling happened only post peak T cell response.

Data came from immunoSEQ multiplex PCR; TCRdb stores just in-frame clones and leaves some out. The table shows 55,000 to 70,000 clones, with 89% occurring only once. The germline V gene encodes CDR1 SGHDN and CDR2 FVKESK. The CDR3 spans 12 residues. Trimming took 4 bases from V and 6 from J, leaving 6 bases between them. V usage is TRBV14 and J usage is TRBJ2-2; D is unclear. The sequence was collected from an adult who received the AZD1222 COVID-19 vaccine. The source was peripheral blood, collected 28 days after the second AZD1222 dose. CDR3 coding DNA: TGTGCCAGCAGCCGCTGGGCCGGGGAGCTGTTTTTT. Amino acid sequence: CASSRWAGELFF.